The T cell receptor (beta chain) described here comes from a study of cytomegalovirus exposure and HLA in healthy donors. The CDR3 sequence is 15 residues long. Germline V CDR1 and CDR2: SNHLY, FYNNEI. V gave up 6 bases and J gave up 4 bases; unmatched junction bases: 9. With regard to this clone: This CDR3 is also generated by other DNA sequences in the sample.

PCR used 60 Vbeta primers and 13 Jbeta primers. The assay was immunoSEQ multiplex PCR, and TCRdb's table has in-frame clones only and misses some. The data include approximately 190,000 clones; the top ten clones carry 0.7% to 0.8%. This TCR was sampled from a boy aged 5-17 years in good health and CMV-seronegative. Sequencing was done on a sample of PBMCs. The chain employs TRBV2 and TRBJ1-2, with TRBD1 matching over 9 bases. CDR3 residues: CASSPPGQGSYGYTF. The CDR3 bases are TGTGCCAGCAGCCCCCCGGGACAGGGATCCTATGGCTACACCTTC.